This passage covers 15 T cell receptor beta chains from one sample sequenced in a study of blood T cell repertoires in COVID-19. Measured with immunoSEQ multiplex PCR; TCRdb has only the in-frame clones, and not every one. The sample has over 200,000 clones, around 82% seen once; the top ten hold 5.7%. Sequencing was done on a sample of peripheral blood. The source of these receptors is an older man with acute or convalescent COVID-19.

The chain uses TRBV19 and TRBJ1-4; D remains unclear. The CDR3 consists of 13 residues. V was cut by 0 bases and J by 16 bases, with 15 bases left in between. Germline V gene sequence: CDR1 LNHDA, CDR2 SQIVND (reference sequence). The CDR3 DNA sequence: TGTGCCAGTAGTATAGATAGCGGAGGTCGGAGGTTTTTT. Amino acids: CASSIDSGGRRFF.

There are many counts of this clone. The V call is TRBV18, the J call TRBJ2-2; no firm D call. CDR3 length: 16 residues. Trimming took 0 bases from V and 2 from J, leaving 10 bases between them. Looked up from germline, CDR1 is KGHSH and CDR2 is LQKENI. The CDR3 spells CASSPPPPRNTGELFF. The CDR3 nucleotides are TGTGCCAGCTCACCACCGCCGCCCAGAAACACCGGGGAGCTGTTTTTT. Drawing the rest from reference TRBV18 and TRBJ2-2, the complete variable domain is NAGVMQNPRHLVRRRGQEARLRCSPMKGHSHVYWYRQLPEEGLKFMVYLQKENIIDESGMPKERFSAEFPKEGPSILRIQQVVRGDSAAYFCASSPPPPRNTGELFFGEGSRLTVL.

The chain has TRBV19 and TRBJ2-7; 10 bases agree with TRBD1. Germline CDR1 is LNHDA and CDR2 is SQIVND (reference sequence). CDR3 length equals 14 residues. The trim removed 3 bases at V and 5 bases at J, leaving 4 bases unmatched. In DNA form, the CDR3 reads TGTGCCAGTAGTATGACAGGGGGCTGGGACGAGCAGTACTTC. Translating gives CASSMTGGWDEQYF.

This clone was picked up a small number of times. J is TRBJ2-7 and V is TRBV28; TRBD1 agrees at 10 bases. Germline V gene sequence: CDR1 MDHEN, CDR2 SYDVKM. V was clipped by 4 bases and J by 5 bases; unmatched bases: 5. The CDR3 spans 14 residues. The CDR3 sequence is CASSSTGTGDEQYF. CDR3 DNA sequence: TGTGCCAGCAGTTCAACCGGGACAGGGGACGAGCAGTACTTC.

A note on this clone: Its ends do not fully match the called genes, so a read error is possible. The chain uses TRBV6-5 and TRBJ2-7; D is perhaps TRBD2 (6 bases). The CDR3 runs 11 residues. Germline assignment: CDR1 MNHEY and CDR2 SVGAGI. CDR3 bases: TGTGCCAGCAGTTACTTAGGGACTGCTACTTTC. Encoded protein: CASSYLGTATF.

This chain joins TRBV6-1 and TRBJ2-1, with TRBD2 identical over 9 bases. V was pared by 4 bases and J by 8 bases, with 12 bases of the junction left unmatched. Germline CDR1 and CDR2: MNHNS and SASEGT. The length of the CDR3 is 16 residues. In nucleotides, the CDR3 is TGTGCCAGCAGTGGAATTGGGGCGGGGGGGTTACATGAGCAGTTCTTC. It translates to CASSGIGAGGLHEQFF.

The rearrangement links TRBV7-9 to TRBJ2-2, with TRBD2 as a possible D gene (7 bases). The CDR3 spans 16 residues. Germline-derived CDR1 and CDR2 are SEHNR and FQNEAQ (reference sequence). V was clipped by 6 bases and J by 3 bases, with 17 bases between them. For the CDR3, the DNA is TGTGCCAGCAGGACCAGGGGCGGGAGAGACACCGGGGAGCTGTTTTTT. Amino acids: CASRTRGGRDTGELFF. Full variable domain (missing parts from reference TRBV7-9 and TRBJ2-2): DTGVSQNPRHKITKRGQNVTFRCDPISEHNRLYWYRQTLGQGPEFLTYFQNEAQLEKSRLLSDRFSAERPKGSFSTLEIQRTEQGDSAMYLCASRTRGGRDTGELFFGEGSRLTVL.

The chain joins TRBV28 to TRBJ2-6; D is possibly TRBD2 (5 bases). V lost 8 bases and J 0 bases, leaving 8 bases between the germline ends. Germline CDR1 reads MDHEN; CDR2 reads SYDVKM. The CDR3 sequence is 14 residues long. The CDR3: CASRLLSGANVLTF. In DNA, the CDR3 is TGTGCCAGCCGACTACTCTCTGGGGCCAACGTCCTGACTTTC.

This chain connects TRBV19 to TRBJ2-7, with D uncertain. Trimming stripped 3 bases from V and 2 bases from J, with 14 bases between. The CDR3 is made up of 15 amino acids. Germline V gene data show CDR1 as LNHDA and CDR2 as SQIVND (reference sequence). CDR3 in amino acids: CASSITAGLTYEQYF. DNA for the CDR3: TGTGCCAGTAGTATCACGGCAGGCCTCACCTACGAGCAGTACTTC. Full variable domain (remainder filled in from reference TRBV19 and TRBJ2-7): DGGITQSPKYLFRKEGQNVTLSCEQNLNHDAMYWYRQDPGQGLRLIYYSQIVNDFQKGDIAEGYSVSREKKESFPLTVTSAQKNPTAFYLCASSITAGLTYEQYFGPGTRLTVT.

V and J are TRBV6-5 and TRBJ2-3; D is ambiguous. CDR1 is MNHEY, CDR2 SVGAGI, per germline. Trimming stripped 7 bases from V and 4 bases from J, with 3 bases between. CDR3 size: 10 residues. The CDR3 DNA reads TGTGCCAGCAACTCAGATACGCAGTATTTT. It specifies CASNSDTQYF.

The chain employs TRBV2 and TRBJ2-2; possible D gene TRBD1, 5 bases. The V gene's germline CDR1 is SNHLY and CDR2 FYNNEI. Trimming cost V 6 bases and J 4 bases, with 9 bases left between them. CDR3 length: 13 residues. Here the CDR3 reads CASSPQVTGELFF. In DNA, the CDR3 is TGTGCCAGCAGCCCACAGGTCACCGGGGAGCTGTTTTTT. The entire variable domain, with the rest obtained from reference TRBV2 and TRBJ2-2, is as follows: EPEVTQTPSHQVTQMGQEVILRCVPISNHLYFYWYRQILGQKVEFLVSFYNNEISEKSEIFDDQFSVERPDGSNFTLKIRSTKLEDSAMYFCASSPQVTGELFFGEGSRLTVL.

The V call is TRBV2, the J call TRBJ2-2; D remains ambiguous. Trimming took 4 bases from V and 4 from J, leaving 10 bases between them. CDR1 is SNHLY and CDR2 is FYNNEI in the germline V gene. This CDR3 is 14 amino acids long. The CDR3: CASSVQSRTGELFF. CDR3 nucleotide sequence: TGTGCCAGCAGTGTTCAGTCCCGCACCGGGGAGCTGTTTTTT.

The chain recombines TRBV5-8 with TRBJ1-1; tentatively, D is TRBD1 (6 bases). CDR3 length: 14 residues. Trimming took 6 bases from V and 6 from J, leaving 18 bases between them. Germline-derived CDR1 and CDR2 are SGHTS and YDEGEE. DNA of the CDR3: TGTGCCAGCACCTTTCTGGGGGCAGGGGCTGAAGCTTTCTTT. Protein product: CASTFLGAGAEAFF.

This clone was counted a few times. The chain links TRBV20-1 to TRBJ1-2; a possible D gene is TRBD1 (5 bases). CDR3 length: 15 amino acids. CDR1 is DFQATT, CDR2 SNEGSKA, per germline (reference sequence). V shed 3 bases and J shed 2 bases, with 16 bases lying between them. CDR3 in DNA: TGCAGTGCTAGTCTTTCCGGGGGGGAGAACTATGGCTACACCTTC. This gives the protein CSASLSGGENYGYTF.

The chain recombines TRBV5-4 with TRBJ1-2; 8 bases map to TRBD1. V lost 3 bases and J lost 4; bases outside the gene matches: 8. CDR1 is SGHNT, CDR2 YYREEE, per germline (reference sequence). The CDR3 has 15 amino acids. CDR3 bases: TGTGCCAGCAGCTACTTCCAGGGGGCTGGCTATGGCTACACCTTC. Its translation is CASSYFQGAGYGYTF.